The 28 T cell receptor beta chains below come from one sample, sequenced in a study of lymphopenia after photon versus proton radiotherapy. The method was immunoSEQ multiplex PCR; TCRdb's version includes in-frame clones alone and lacks a portion of them. This sample has tens of thousands of clones, with about 88% found just once. The sequencing here drew on peripheral blood, taken from a patient treated with photon-based radiotherapy. All receptors come from a woman in her fifties or sixties with cholangiocarcinoma.

The genes are TRBV7-2 and TRBJ2-7; D possibly corresponds to TRBD1 (5 bases). Deletions cut 5 bases from V and 4 bases from J, with 15 bases between. The germline V gene has CDR1 SGHTA and CDR2 FQGNSA. There are 14 residues in the CDR3. In DNA, the CDR3 is TGTGCCAGCAGCAGTACAGGATCTTCTTACGAGCAGTACTTC. This codes for CASSSTGSSYEQYF.

This rearrangement joins TRBV7-2 to TRBJ1-2, with 9 positions matching TRBD1. This CDR3 is 14 amino acids long. Germline V CDR1 and CDR2: SGHTA, FQGNSA. The J segment lost 6 bases and the V segment lost 2 bases, leaving 4 bases of the junction unmatched. CDR3 DNA sequence: TGTGCCAGCAGCTTATCTCGACAGGGGGATGGCTACACCTTC. This sequence encodes CASSLSRQGDGYTF.

The CDR3 coding sequence is TGTGCCAGCAGTAGTGGGACTAGCGGGACTGGCACAGATACGCAGTATTTT. Translation: CASSSGTSGTGTDTQYF. The V and J genes are TRBV6-4 and TRBJ2-3, with 13 positions matching TRBD2. Germline V CDR1 and CDR2: MRHNA, SNTAGT. The V segment lost 5 bases and the J segment 1 base; nucleotides outside the gene matches: 6. The CDR3 totals 17 residues.

This chain connects TRBV27 to TRBJ1-1; D not resolved. The CDR3 sequence is 15 residues long. With 2 bases removed from V and 1 base from J, the gap between germline ends came to 11 bases. Germline CDR1 reads MNHEY; CDR2 reads SMNVEV (reference sequence). The CDR3 nucleotides read TGTGCCAGCAGTTTAGGGCAGACACAGAACACTGAAGCTTTCTTT. Protein: CASSLGQTQNTEAFF.

This clone is a singleton in its sample. The chain recombines TRBV5-1 with TRBJ2-2; either TRBD1 or TRBD2 may supply D (5 bases each). The CDR3 covers 15 residues. Deletions cut 4 bases from V and 5 bases from J, with 15 bases between. The V gene's germline CDR1 is SGHRS and CDR2 YFSETQ. CDR3 protein: CASSPGPAVTGELFF. The CDR3 region has the DNA TGCGCCAGCAGCCCGGGACCCGCAGTTACCGGGGAGCTGTTTTTT.

Only one count was recorded for this clone. The J gene is TRBJ1-3, the V gene TRBV10-2, with 7 bases that match TRBD1. Germline V gene data show CDR1 as WSHSY and CDR2 as SAAADI. The CDR3 runs 13 residues. Unmatched junction bases numbered 1, after V lost 6 bases and J lost 2 bases. The CDR3 reads CASSTGAGNTIYF. The CDR3, as DNA: TGCGCCAGCAGCACAGGGGCTGGAAACACCATATATTTT.

This chain uses TRBV30 with TRBJ2-7; TRBD1 might be the D (5 bases). V lost 0 bases and J lost 6, with 6 bases in between. Per the germline V gene, CDR1 is GTSNPN and CDR2 is SVGIG (reference sequence). The CDR3 totals 11 residues. Here the CDR3 DNA reads TGTGCCTGGAGTGTAGGGGCCGAGCAGTACTTC. As protein: CAWSVGAEQYF.

The V gene is TRBV9, the J gene TRBJ2-2, with TRBD2 as a possible D gene (5 bases). Trimming cost V 4 bases and J 2 bases, with 24 bases left between them. This CDR3 region has 19 residues. Germline loops: CDR1 SGDLS, CDR2 YYNGEE. The CDR3 is CASSPKGGSYRRNTGELFF. The CDR3 region has the DNA TGTGCCAGCAGCCCCAAGGGCGGGTCCTATAGAAGAAACACCGGGGAGCTGTTTTTT.

The V call is TRBV6-5, the J call TRBJ1-4; a possible D gene is TRBD1 (6 bases). Per germline, CDR1 MNHEY and CDR2 SVGAGI. The CDR3 has 15 amino acids. Trimming shortened V by 6 bases and J by 9 bases, and 20 bases separated the two germline ends. The CDR3 DNA reads as TGTGCCAGCAGCGTACAGGGTATCGGCAGACAAAAACTGTTTTTT. Amino acids: CASSVQGIGRQKLFF.

The gene calls are TRBV4-3 and TRBJ1-4; TRBD1 might be the D (5 bases). Per the germline V gene, CDR1 is LGHNA and CDR2 is YSLEER. Trimming removed 0 bases from V and 4 bases from J, with 12 bases in between. This CDR3 is 16 amino acids long. In DNA, the CDR3 is TGCGCCAGCAGCCAAGATTGGGGCCGGATTAATGAAAAACTGTTTTTT. This codes for CASSQDWGRINEKLFF.

This clone was seen just once. This sequence joins TRBV6-1 and TRBJ1-1; D gene ambiguous. The length of the CDR3 is 14 residues. Germline CDR1 MNHNS, CDR2 SASEGT. V was shortened by 3 bases and J by 6 bases, with 14 bases between the two germline ends. Written as DNA, the CDR3 is TGTGCCAGCAGTGAGGTTAGAGCGTTGCCTGAAGCTTTCTTT. The encoded protein is CASSEVRALPEAFF.

The chain joins TRBV19 to TRBJ1-1; possibly TRBD1 for D (6 bases). Germline V CDR1 and CDR2: LNHDA, SQIVND (reference sequence). V lost 9 bases to trimming and J lost 0 bases, with 11 bases between them. The CDR3 is 13 residues long. The CDR3 DNA reads as TGTGCCAGCCAGGACAGATTGAACACTGAAGCTTTCTTT. Its translation is CASQDRLNTEAFF.

V usage is TRBV2 and J usage is TRBJ2-1; D is perhaps TRBD1 (5 bases). Trimming took off 7 bases at V and 0 bases at J, with 10 bases between the two ends. The CDR3 totals 14 residues. Germline assignment: CDR1 SNHLY and CDR2 FYNNEI. This CDR3 reads CASIVGPSYNEQFF. For the CDR3, the DNA is TGTGCCAGCATCGTGGGGCCCTCCTACAATGAGCAGTTCTTC.

The rearrangement joins TRBV28 to TRBJ2-5; 9 bases fit TRBD2. The CDR3 is 15 amino acids. CDR1 MDHEN and CDR2 SYDVKM come from the germline V gene. Trimming at V came to 2 bases and at J to 0 bases, leaving 1 base not matched to a gene. CDR3 residues: CASSLAGGYQETQYF. CDR3 DNA sequence: TGTGCCAGCAGTTTAGCGGGGGGGTACCAAGAGACCCAGTACTTC.

The chain's CDR3 is CAISEPIGGGSTDTQYF. The CDR3 DNA reads as TGTGCCATCAGTGAGCCGATTGGCGGGGGGAGTACAGATACGCAGTATTTT. The chain uses TRBV10-3 and TRBJ2-3; 8 bases are a match to TRBD2. CDR3 length: 17 residues. Germline CDR1 is ENHRY and CDR2 is SYGVKD. Germline trimming cut 2 bases from V and 3 bases from J; bases unmatched to any gene: 10.

In this sample, this clone turned up once. This rearrangement joins TRBV6-6 to TRBJ1-1; D uncertain. V lost 2 bases and J lost 7, with 14 bases in between. Germline CDR1 MNHNY, CDR2 SVGAGI (reference sequence). The CDR3 is made up of 14 amino acids. CDR3 protein: CASSYGRPPDEAFF. The CDR3 DNA follows: TGTGCCAGCAGTTACGGCCGCCCACCTGATGAAGCTTTCTTT.

The chain carries TRBV6-4 and TRBJ1-2; perhaps TRBD1 as D (6 bases). V gave up 0 bases and J gave up 8 bases, with 13 bases separating them. The CDR3 contains 14 residues. Germline V gene sequence: CDR1 MRHNA, CDR2 SNTAGT. The DNA of the CDR3 is TGTGCCAGCAGTGACTCTTTCAGGGGTGGAGGCTACACCTTC. This gives the protein CASSDSFRGGGYTF.

The V call is TRBV2, the J call TRBJ2-7; no clear D. Trimming removed 1 base from V and 7 bases from J, with 8 bases in between. Germline CDR1 reads SNHLY; CDR2 reads FYNNEI. The CDR3 is 12 residues long. The CDR3 sequence is CASSEVAAEQYF. The CDR3 bases are TGTGCCAGCAGTGAAGTGGCGGCTGAGCAGTACTTC.

The chain has TRBV19 and TRBJ2-4, with D possibly TRBD1 on 5 matching bases. Germline loops: CDR1 LNHDA, CDR2 SQIVND (reference sequence). The V end was cut by 6 bases, the J end by 11 bases, with 11 bases between. The CDR3 totals 11 residues. Here the CDR3 reads CASSLGVFQYF. CDR3 in DNA: TGTGCCAGTAGCCTAGGGGTCTTTCAGTACTTC.

The V gene is TRBV5-1, the J gene TRBJ2-7; D assignment may be TRBD1 or TRBD2 (5 bases each). Germline V gene lookup returns CDR1 SGHRS and CDR2 YFSETQ. V lost 4 bases, J lost 0 bases, and 14 bases lay in between. CDR3 length: 15 residues. CDR3 in DNA: TGCGCCAGCAGCGGCGGCCCGGGGCTCTCCTACGAGCAGTACTTC. The encoded protein is CASSGGPGLSYEQYF.

The rearrangement uses TRBV5-1 and TRBJ1-2; D is perhaps TRBD1 (5 bases). This CDR3 has 16 residues. The germline V and J ends were trimmed by 0 bases and 5 bases, with 17 bases remaining between them. Germline V gene lookup returns CDR1 SGHRS and CDR2 YFSETQ. CDR3 sequence: CASSLARQVGAYGYTF. DNA for the CDR3: TGCGCCAGCAGCTTGGCCAGGCAGGTCGGGGCTTATGGCTACACCTTC.

The V and J genes are TRBV6-1 and TRBJ1-1; 7 bases match TRBD1. This CDR3 region has 14 residues. CDR1 is MNHNS, CDR2 SASEGT, per germline. V shed 1 base, J shed 3 bases, and the junction held 2 bases outside the gene matches. In DNA form, the CDR3 reads TGTGCCAGCAGTGAAGAGACAGGGCACACTGAAGCTTTCTTT. Its translation: CASSEETGHTEAFF.

A note on this clone: The same CDR3 also results from other DNA sequences found in this sample. CDR3 bases: TGTGCCAGCAGCGCGGGGACGGGCTATGGCTACACCTTC. Translating it yields CASSAGTGYGYTF. The gene calls are TRBV9 and TRBJ1-2; D perhaps matches TRBD1 (5 bases). Germline-derived CDR1 and CDR2 are SGDLS and YYNGEE. The CDR3 covers 13 residues. Trimming cost V 3 bases and J 4 bases, with 10 bases left between them.

The chain employs TRBV4-3 and TRBJ2-3; 10 nucleotides line up with TRBD1. Looked up from germline, CDR1 is LGHNA and CDR2 is YSLEER. After removal of 4 bases from V and 3 bases from J, the junction contained 4 bases not matched to a gene. The CDR3 totals 15 residues. DNA of the CDR3: TGCGCCAGCAGCCGAGACAGGGGGCGAACAGATACGCAGTATTTT. It encodes CASSRDRGRTDTQYF.

The rearrangement uses TRBV7-2 and TRBJ1-1; a possible D gene is TRBD1 (5 bases). This CDR3 has 13 residues. Germline CDR1 SGHTA, CDR2 FQGNSA. Trimming pared 1 base from V and 6 bases from J, leaving 9 bases between. This CDR3 reads CASSLGGDPEAFF. CDR3 DNA sequence: TGTGCCAGCAGCTTAGGGGGCGACCCTGAAGCTTTCTTT.

V is TRBV6-4 and J is TRBJ2-1, with D tentatively TRBD1 (6 bases). Trimming removed 9 bases from V and 4 bases from J, with 25 bases in between. The germline gives CDR1 MRHNA, CDR2 SNTAGT. The CDR3 is 17 amino acids. CDR3 DNA sequence: TGTGCCAGTGTCAATAAACCCTGGGACAAGGTTTACAATGAGCAGTTCTTC. Translated: CASVNKPWDKVYNEQFF.

The gene calls are TRBV11-2 and TRBJ2-1; D tentatively fits TRBD1 or TRBD2 (7 bases each). This CDR3 region has 15 residues. Trimming left V 2 bases short and J 7 bases short, with 15 bases between. Per the germline V gene, CDR1 is SGHAT and CDR2 is FQNNGV. The CDR3: CASSLQGGQRNEQFF. CDR3 DNA: TGTGCCAGCAGCTTACAGGGGGGGCAGCGAAATGAGCAGTTCTTC.

CDR3 sequence reads: CASSLWGGATDTQYF. As DNA, the CDR3 is TGTGCCAGCAGCTTATGGGGGGGGGCAACAGATACGCAGTATTTT. The chain recombines TRBV7-2 with TRBJ2-3; the D gene is possibly TRBD2 (7 bases). The CDR3 has 15 residues. Trimming cost V 2 bases and J 3 bases, with 12 bases left between them. Germline V gene data show CDR1 as SGHTA and CDR2 as FQGNSA.